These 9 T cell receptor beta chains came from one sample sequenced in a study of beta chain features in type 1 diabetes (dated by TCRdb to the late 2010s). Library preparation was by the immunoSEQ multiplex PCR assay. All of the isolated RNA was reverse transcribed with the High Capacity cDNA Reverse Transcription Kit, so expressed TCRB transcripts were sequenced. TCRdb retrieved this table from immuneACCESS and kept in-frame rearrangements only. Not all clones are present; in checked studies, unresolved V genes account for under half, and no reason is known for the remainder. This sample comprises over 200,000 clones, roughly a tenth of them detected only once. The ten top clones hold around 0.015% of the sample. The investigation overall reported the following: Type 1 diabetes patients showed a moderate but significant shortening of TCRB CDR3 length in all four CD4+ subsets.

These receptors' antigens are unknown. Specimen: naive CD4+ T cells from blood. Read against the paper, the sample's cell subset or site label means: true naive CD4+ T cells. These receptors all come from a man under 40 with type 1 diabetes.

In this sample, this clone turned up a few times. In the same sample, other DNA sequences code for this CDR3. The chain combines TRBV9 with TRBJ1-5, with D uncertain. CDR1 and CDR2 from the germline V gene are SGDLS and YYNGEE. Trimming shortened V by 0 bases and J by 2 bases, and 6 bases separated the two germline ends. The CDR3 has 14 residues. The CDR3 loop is CASSVGVGNQPQHF. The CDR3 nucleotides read TGTGCCAGCAGCGTAGGCGTGGGCAATCAGCCCCAGCATTTT.

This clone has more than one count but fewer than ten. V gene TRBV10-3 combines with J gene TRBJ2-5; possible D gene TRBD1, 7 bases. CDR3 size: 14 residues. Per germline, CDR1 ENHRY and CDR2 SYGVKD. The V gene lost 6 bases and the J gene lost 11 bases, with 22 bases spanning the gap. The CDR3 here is CAIRASTGTGEQYF. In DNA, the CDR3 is TGTGCCATCAGAGCATCGACAGGGACTGGGGAGCAGTACTTC.

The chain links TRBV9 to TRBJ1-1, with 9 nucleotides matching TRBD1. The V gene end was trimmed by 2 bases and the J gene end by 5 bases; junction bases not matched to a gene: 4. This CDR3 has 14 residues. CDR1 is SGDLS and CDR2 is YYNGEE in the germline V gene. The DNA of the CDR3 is TGTGCCAGCAGCGTTTCCGGGACAGGGACTGAAGCTTTCTTT. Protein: CASSVSGTGTEAFF. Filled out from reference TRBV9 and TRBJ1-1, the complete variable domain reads DSGVTQTPKHLITATGQRVTLRCSPRSGDLSVYWYQQSLDQGLQFLIQYYNGEERAKGNILERFSAQQFPDLHSELNLSSLELGDSALYFCASSVSGTGTEAFFGQGTRLTVV.

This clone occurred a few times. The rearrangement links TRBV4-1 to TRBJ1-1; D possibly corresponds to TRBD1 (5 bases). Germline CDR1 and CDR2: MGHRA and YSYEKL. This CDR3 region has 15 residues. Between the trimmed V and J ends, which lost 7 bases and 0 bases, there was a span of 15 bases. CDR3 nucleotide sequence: TGCGCCAGCACCCCGCAGGAGGGGATGAACACTGAAGCTTTCTTT. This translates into CASTPQEGMNTEAFF.

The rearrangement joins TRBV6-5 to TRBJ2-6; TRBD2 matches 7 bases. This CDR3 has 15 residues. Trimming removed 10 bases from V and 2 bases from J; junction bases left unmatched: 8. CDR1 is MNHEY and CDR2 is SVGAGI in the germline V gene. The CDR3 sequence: CATLPGGTGANVLTF. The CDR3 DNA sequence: TGTGCCACCCTCCCGGGGGGTACTGGGGCCAACGTCCTGACTTTC.

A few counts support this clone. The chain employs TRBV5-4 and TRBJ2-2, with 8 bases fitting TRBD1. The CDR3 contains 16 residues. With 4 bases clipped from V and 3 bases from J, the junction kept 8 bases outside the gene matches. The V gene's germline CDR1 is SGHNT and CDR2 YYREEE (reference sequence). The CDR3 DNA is TGTGCCAGCAGCCTGGACAGGGTCGGAGACACCGGGGAGCTGTTTTTT. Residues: CASSLDRVGDTGELFF.

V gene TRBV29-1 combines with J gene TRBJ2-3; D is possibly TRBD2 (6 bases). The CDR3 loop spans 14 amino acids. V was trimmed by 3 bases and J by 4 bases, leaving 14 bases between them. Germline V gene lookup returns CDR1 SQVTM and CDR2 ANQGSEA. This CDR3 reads CSVDGVSGSDTQYF. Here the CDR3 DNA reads TGCAGCGTTGATGGGGTTAGCGGTTCAGATACGCAGTATTTT.

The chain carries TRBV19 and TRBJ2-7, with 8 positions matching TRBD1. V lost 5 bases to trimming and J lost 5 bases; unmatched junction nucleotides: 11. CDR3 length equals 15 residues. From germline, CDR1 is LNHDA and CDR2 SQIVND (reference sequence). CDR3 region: CASSPRTGIQNEQYF. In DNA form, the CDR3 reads TGTGCCAGTAGTCCCCGGACAGGGATCCAGAACGAGCAGTACTTC. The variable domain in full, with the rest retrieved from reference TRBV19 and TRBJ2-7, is DGGITQSPKYLFRKEGQNVTLSCEQNLNHDAMYWYRQDPGQGLRLIYYSQIVNDFQKGDIAEGYSVSREKKESFPLTVTSAQKNPTAFYLCASSPRTGIQNEQYFGPGTRLTVT.

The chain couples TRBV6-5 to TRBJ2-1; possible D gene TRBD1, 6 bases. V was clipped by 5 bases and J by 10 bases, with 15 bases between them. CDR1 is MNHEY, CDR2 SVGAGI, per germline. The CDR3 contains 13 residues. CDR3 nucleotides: TGTGCCAGCAGTGGTCAGGGGATCGGGGAGCAGTTCTTC. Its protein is CASSGQGIGEQFF.